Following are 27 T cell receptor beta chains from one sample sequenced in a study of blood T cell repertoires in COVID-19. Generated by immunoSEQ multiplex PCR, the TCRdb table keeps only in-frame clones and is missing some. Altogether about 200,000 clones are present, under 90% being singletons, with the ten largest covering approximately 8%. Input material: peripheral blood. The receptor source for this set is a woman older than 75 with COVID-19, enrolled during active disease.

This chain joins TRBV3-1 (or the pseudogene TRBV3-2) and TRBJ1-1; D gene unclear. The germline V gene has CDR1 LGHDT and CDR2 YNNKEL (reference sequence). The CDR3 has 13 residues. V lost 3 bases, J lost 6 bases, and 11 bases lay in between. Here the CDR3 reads CASSHMARAEAFF. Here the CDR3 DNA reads TGTGCCAGCAGCCATATGGCTCGGGCTGAAGCTTTCTTT.

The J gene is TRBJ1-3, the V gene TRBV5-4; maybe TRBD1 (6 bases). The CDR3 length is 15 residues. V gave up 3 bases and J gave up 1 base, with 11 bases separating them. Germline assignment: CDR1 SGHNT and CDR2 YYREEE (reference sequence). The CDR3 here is CASSSGTPSGNTIYF. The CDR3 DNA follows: TGTGCCAGCAGCTCCGGGACACCGTCTGGAAACACCATATATTTT.

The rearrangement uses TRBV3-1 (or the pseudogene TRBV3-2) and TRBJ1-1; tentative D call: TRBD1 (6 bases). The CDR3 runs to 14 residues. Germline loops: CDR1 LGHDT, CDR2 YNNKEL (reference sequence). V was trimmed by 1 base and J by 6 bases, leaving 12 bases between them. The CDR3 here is CASSQAGGGAEAFF. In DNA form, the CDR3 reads TGTGCCAGCAGCCAAGCAGGCGGGGGCGCTGAAGCTTTCTTT.

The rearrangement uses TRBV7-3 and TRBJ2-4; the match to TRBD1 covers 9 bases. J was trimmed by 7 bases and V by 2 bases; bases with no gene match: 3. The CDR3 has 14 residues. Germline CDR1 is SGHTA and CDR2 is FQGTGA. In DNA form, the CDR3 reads TGTGCCAGCAGCTTACTTGGACAGGGGAACATTCAGTACTTC. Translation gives CASSLLGQGNIQYF.

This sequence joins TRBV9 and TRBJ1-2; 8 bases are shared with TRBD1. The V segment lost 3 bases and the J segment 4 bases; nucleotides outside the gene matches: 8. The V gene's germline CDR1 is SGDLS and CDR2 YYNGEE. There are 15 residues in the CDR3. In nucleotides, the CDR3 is TGTGCCAGCAGCGGTGTAGGGACAGGAGGCTATGGCTACACCTTC. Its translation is CASSGVGTGGYGYTF.

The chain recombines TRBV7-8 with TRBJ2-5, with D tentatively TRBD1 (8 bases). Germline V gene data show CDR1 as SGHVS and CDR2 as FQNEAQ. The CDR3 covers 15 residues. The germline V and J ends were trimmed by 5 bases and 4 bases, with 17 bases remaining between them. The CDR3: CASSPRQGRGETQYF. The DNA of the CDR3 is TGTGCCAGCAGCCCACGACAGGGGAGGGGAGAGACCCAGTACTTC.

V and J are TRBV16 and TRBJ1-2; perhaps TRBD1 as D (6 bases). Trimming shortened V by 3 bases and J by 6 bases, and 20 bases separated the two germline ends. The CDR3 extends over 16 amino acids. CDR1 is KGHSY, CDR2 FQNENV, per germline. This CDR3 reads CASSQALGGAQDGYTF. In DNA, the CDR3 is TGTGCCAGCAGCCAGGCTCTAGGGGGGGCGCAAGATGGCTACACCTTC.

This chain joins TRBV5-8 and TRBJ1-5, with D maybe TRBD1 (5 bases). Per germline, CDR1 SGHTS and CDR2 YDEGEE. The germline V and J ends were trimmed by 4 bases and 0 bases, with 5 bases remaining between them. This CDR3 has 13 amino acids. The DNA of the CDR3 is TGTGCCAGCAGCAGGGGTAGCAATCAGCCCCAGCATTTT. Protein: CASSRGSNQPQHF. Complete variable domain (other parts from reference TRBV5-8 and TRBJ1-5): EAGVTQSPTHLIKTRGQQATLRCSPISGHTSVYWYQQALGLGLQFLLWYDEGEERNRGNFPPRFSGRQFPNYSSELNVNALELEDSALYLCASSRGSNQPQHFGDGTRLSIL.

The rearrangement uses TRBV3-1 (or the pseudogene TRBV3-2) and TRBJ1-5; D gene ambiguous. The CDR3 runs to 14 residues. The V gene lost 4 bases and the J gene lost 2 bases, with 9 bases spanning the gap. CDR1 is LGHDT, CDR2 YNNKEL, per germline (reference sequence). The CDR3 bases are TGTGCCAGCAGCCCGGCGGGCGGCAATCAGCCCCAGCATTTT. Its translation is CASSPAGGNQPQHF.

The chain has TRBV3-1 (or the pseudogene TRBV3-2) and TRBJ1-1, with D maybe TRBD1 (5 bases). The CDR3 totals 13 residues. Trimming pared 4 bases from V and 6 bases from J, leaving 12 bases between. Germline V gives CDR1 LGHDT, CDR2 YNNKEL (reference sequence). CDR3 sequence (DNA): TGTGCCAGCAGCCTCCAGGGTTTCGCTGAAGCTTTCTTT. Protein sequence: CASSLQGFAEAFF.

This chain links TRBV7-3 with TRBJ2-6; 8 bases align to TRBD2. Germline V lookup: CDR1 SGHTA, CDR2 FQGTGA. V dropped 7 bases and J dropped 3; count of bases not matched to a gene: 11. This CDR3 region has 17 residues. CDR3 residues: CASTTAGGARGANVLTF. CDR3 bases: TGTGCCAGCACCACCGCCGGGGGGGCGCGTGGGGCCAACGTCCTGACTTTC.

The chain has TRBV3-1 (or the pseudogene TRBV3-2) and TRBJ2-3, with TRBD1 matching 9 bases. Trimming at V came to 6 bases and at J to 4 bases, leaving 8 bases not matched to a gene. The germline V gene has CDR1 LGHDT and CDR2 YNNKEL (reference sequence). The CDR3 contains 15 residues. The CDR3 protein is CASRTGTGLADTQYF. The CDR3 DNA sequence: TGTGCCAGCAGGACCGGGACAGGGCTTGCAGATACGCAGTATTTT.

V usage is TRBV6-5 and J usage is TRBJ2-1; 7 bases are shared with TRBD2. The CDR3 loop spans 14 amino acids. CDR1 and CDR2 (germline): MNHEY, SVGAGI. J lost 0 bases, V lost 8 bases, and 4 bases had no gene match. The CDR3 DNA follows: TGTGCCAGCGGGCGGGGGAGCTCCTACAATGAGCAGTTCTTC. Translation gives CASGRGSSYNEQFF.

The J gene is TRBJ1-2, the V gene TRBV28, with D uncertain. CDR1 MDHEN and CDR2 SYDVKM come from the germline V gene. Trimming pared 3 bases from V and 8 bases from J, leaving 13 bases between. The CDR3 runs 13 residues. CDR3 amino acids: CASSLVQPAGYTF. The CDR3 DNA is TGTGCCAGCAGTTTGGTACAGCCGGCAGGCTACACCTTC.

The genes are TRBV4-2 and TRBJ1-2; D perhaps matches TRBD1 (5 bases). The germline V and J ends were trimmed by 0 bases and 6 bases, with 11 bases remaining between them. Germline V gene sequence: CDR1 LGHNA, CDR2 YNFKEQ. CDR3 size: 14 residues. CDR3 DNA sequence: TGTGCCAGCAGCCAAGAGGGCCAGGGCGATGGCTACACCTTC. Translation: CASSQEGQGDGYTF.

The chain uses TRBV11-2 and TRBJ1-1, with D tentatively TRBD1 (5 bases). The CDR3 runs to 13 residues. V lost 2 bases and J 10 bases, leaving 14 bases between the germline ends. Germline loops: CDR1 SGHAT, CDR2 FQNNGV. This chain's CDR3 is CASSLLGWGVAFF. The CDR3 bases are TGTGCCAGCAGCTTATTGGGGTGGGGCGTAGCTTTCTTT.

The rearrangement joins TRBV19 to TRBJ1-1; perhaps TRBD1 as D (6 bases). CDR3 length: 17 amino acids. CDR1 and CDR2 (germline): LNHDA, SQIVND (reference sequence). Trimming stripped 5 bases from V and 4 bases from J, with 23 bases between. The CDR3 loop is CASSGRGGKGLGTEAFF. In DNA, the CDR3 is TGTGCCAGTAGTGGGCGAGGGGGAAAAGGTCTTGGCACTGAAGCTTTCTTT.

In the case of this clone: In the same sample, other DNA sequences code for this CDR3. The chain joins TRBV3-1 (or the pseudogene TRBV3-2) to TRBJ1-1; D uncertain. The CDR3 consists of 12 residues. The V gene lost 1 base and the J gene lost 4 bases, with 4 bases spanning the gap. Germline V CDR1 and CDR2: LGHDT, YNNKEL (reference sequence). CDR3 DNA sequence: TGTGCCAGCAGCCAAGCGGGCACTGAAGCTTTCTTT. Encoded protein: CASSQAGTEAFF.

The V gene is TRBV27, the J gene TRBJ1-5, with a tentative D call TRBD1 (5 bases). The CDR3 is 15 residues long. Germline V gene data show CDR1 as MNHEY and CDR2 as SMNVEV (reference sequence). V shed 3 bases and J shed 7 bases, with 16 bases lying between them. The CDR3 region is CASSLIPGVSQPQHF. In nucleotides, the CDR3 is TGTGCCAGCAGTTTGATTCCGGGGGTAAGCCAGCCCCAGCATTTT.

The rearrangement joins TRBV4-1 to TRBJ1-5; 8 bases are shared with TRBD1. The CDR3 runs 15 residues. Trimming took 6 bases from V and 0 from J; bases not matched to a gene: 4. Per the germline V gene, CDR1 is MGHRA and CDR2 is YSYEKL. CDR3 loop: CASRRGTGSNQPQHF. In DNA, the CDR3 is TGCGCCAGCAGGAGAGGGACAGGTAGCAATCAGCCCCAGCATTTT.

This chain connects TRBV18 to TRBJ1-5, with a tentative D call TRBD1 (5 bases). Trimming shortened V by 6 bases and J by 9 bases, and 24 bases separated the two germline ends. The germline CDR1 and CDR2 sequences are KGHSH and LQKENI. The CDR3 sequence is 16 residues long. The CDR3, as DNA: TGTGCCAGCTCTCCTATCCCACCGACAGTCGGGGGGCCCCAGCATTTT. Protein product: CASSPIPPTVGGPQHF.

CDR3 sequence reads: CASSLEGVEEKLFF. DNA of the CDR3: TGCGCCAGCAGCTTGGAAGGGGTAGAGGAAAAACTGTTTTTT. This chain links TRBV5-1 with TRBJ1-4, with TRBD1 as a possible D gene (5 bases). The ends were cut back, 0 bases at V and 8 bases at J, with 11 bases in the middle. Germline V gene lookup returns CDR1 SGHRS and CDR2 YFSETQ. The CDR3 covers 14 residues.

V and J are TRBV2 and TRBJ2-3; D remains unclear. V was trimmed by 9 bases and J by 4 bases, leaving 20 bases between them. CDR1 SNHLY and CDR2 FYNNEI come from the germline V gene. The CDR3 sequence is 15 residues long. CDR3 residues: CARTSYTSPPDTQYF. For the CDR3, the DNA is TGTGCCAGGACTTCATATACCTCTCCCCCAGATACGCAGTATTTT.

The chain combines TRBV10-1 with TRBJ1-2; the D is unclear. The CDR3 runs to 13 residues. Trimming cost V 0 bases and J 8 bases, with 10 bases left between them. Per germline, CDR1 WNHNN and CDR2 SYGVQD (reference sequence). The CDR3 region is CASSESPSRGYTF. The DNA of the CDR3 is TGCGCCAGCAGTGAGTCTCCCTCGAGGGGCTACACCTTC.

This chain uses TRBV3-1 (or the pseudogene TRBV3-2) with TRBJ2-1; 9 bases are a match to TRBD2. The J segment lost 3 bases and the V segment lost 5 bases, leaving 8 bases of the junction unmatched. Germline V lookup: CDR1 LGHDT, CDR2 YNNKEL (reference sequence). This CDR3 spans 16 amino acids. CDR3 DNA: TGTGCCAGCAGCGAGGTCGCGGGGGGGCACTACAATGAGCAGTTCTTC. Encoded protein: CASSEVAGGHYNEQFF.

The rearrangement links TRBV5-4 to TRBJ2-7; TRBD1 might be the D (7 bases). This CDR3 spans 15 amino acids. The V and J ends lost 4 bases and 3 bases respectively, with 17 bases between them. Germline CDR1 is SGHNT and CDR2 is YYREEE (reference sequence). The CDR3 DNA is TGTGCCAGCAGCCCGCAGGGGGGAGCGAACTACGAGCAGTACTTC. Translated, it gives CASSPQGGANYEQYF.

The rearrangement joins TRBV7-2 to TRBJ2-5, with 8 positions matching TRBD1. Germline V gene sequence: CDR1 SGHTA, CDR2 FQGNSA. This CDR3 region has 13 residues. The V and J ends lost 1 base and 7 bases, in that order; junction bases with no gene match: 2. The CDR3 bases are TGTGCCAGCAGCTTAGGACAGGGGATGACCCAGTACTTC. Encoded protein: CASSLGQGMTQYF. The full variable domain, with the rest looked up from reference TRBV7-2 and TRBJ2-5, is GAGVSQSPSNKVTEKGKDVELRCDPISGHTALYWYRQSLGQGLEFLIYFQGNSAPDKSGLPSDRFSAERTGGSVSTLTIQRTQQEDSAVYLCASSLGQGMTQYFGPGTRLLVL.